The clone carrying this T cell receptor (beta chain) was seen a few times. This sample is part of a study of blood T cell repertoires in COVID-19. Study-level background: The United States, Italy and Spain provided the acute and convalescent COVID-19 samples.

CDR1 and CDR2 (germline): MNHNS, SASEGT. CDR3 size: 16 residues. The V gene lost 2 bases and the J gene lost 9 bases, with 17 bases spanning the gap. Per the authors' pipeline: From reference gene primer amplification, estimates of nucleated cell counts were derived. Profiled with immunoSEQ multiplex PCR; TCRdb holds only in-frame clones, not every one. That table gives V, J and clone size, and the DNA gave D and trimming. The table records about 80,000 clones, over 65% of them present only once. The J gene is TRBJ1-6, the V gene TRBV6-1; D perhaps matches TRBD1 (5 bases). The source of this sequence is a man aged 50-60 years with active or convalescent COVID-19. The specimen sequenced was peripheral blood. DNA of the CDR3: TGTGCCAGCAGTGAACTCGTTTCAGGGAGGGGTTCACCCCTCCACTTT. It is translated as CASSELVSGRGSPLHF.